This T cell receptor beta chain was identified during a study of blood T cell repertoires in COVID-19. Background on the study: Samples of COVID-19 (acute and convalescent) were obtained from the United States, Italy and Spain. In each case, the material was cDNA or gDNA derived from T cells, B-cell-depleted T cells, or PBMCs.

The germline V and J ends were trimmed by 3 bases and 3 bases, with 19 bases remaining between them. The CDR3 extends over 16 amino acids. Germline lookup yields CDR1 SGHRS and CDR2 YFSETQ. Original data processing: Researchers report that nucleated cell counts were estimated from reference gene primer amplification. Only in-frame clones appear in the TCRdb table, and some are missing; sequencing was by immunoSEQ multiplex PCR. That table is the source of V, J and clone size, and D and trimming were worked out from the DNA. Among nearly 50,000 clones, 85% were seen once, and the ten largest hold 5.5% to 7%.

The chain combines TRBV5-1 with TRBJ2-7; the D gene is possibly TRBD1 (6 bases). The sequenced sample was peripheral blood. This clonotype was obtained from an older woman with acute or convalescent COVID-19. As DNA, the CDR3 is TGCGCCAGCAGCTCCGACGGACAGTATTGGGACTACGAGCAGTACTTC. The encoded protein is CASSSDGQYWDYEQYF.